The entry that follows covers one T cell receptor (beta chain) sequence. Its antigen is not known. Libraries were prepared by immunoSEQ multiplex PCR; TCRdb keeps only in-frame clonotypes and omits some of them. Here the sample spans more than 150,000 clones, 94% being singletons. These data belong to a study of T cell responses to AZD1222 COVID-19 vaccine. As for the study in general: Investigators merged groups given second doses at roughly 4 or roughly 12 weeks.

Whole-study findings and limits: Scientists sampled the repertoires only once the peak T cell response had passed.

Germline V lookup: CDR1 SGHVS, CDR2 FQNEAQ. CDR3 length: 13 amino acids. V lost 6 bases and J 3 bases, leaving 12 bases between the germline ends. The chain recombines TRBV7-8 with TRBJ2-7; D remains unclear. This TCR was recovered from an adult in good health. The sequencing used peripheral blood, collected on day 0 of AZD1222 vaccination. The DNA for the CDR3 is TGTGCCAGCAGTTCCTTGAGGAGCTACGAGCAGTACTTC. This encodes CASSSLRSYEQYF. Variable domain in full (rest from reference TRBV7-8 and TRBJ2-7): GAGVSQSPRYKVAKRGQDVALRCDPISGHVSLFWYQQALGQGPEFLTYFQNEAQLDKSGLPSDRFFAERPEGSVSTLKIQRTQQEDSAVYLCASSSLRSYEQYFGPGTRLTVT.